The 5 T cell receptor beta chains below come from one sample, sequenced in a study of blood T cell repertoires in COVID-19 (TCRdb year 2020). Libraries came from the immunoSEQ multiplex PCR assay. Drawn from immuneACCESS, this table holds only the in-frame rearrangements with V and J called that TCRdb kept. Clones are partly lost; checked studies trace under half to an unresolved V gene and leave the rest unexplained. This sample has approximately 82,000 clones in its table, and around 89% of those were observed once. 0.9% to 1.5% of the sample belongs to the ten largest clones. The sample taken for sequencing was PBMCs or T cells enriched from blood (not recorded which). All receptors come from a woman between 45 and 65 years old with acute COVID-19.

The chain combines TRBV2 with TRBJ1-5; the match to TRBD1 covers 7 bases. The J segment lost 3 bases and the V segment lost 6 bases, leaving 2 bases of the junction unmatched. The CDR3 runs 13 residues. CDR1 is SNHLY and CDR2 is FYNNEI in the germline V gene. The CDR3 loop reads CASRQGINQPQHF. As DNA, the CDR3 is TGTGCCAGCAGACAGGGGATCAATCAGCCCCAGCATTTT.

This sequence joins TRBV11-2 and TRBJ2-7, with D perhaps matching TRBD1 (6 bases). CDR1 and CDR2 (germline): SGHAT, FQNNGV. This CDR3 has 14 amino acids. V lost 0 bases to trimming and J lost 3 bases, with 9 bases between them. The CDR3 here is CASSLDLQGYEQYF. The CDR3 DNA is TGTGCCAGCAGCTTAGATTTACAGGGCTACGAGCAGTACTTC.

The chain combines TRBV9 with TRBJ1-3; the match to TRBD1 covers 10 bases. The V segment lost 3 bases and the J segment 2 bases; nucleotides outside the gene matches: 5. Germline CDR1 is SGDLS and CDR2 is YYNGEE. The CDR3 is 16 residues long. The CDR3 reads CASSDDRGQAGNTIYF. CDR3 coding DNA: TGTGCCAGCAGCGACGACAGGGGGCAAGCTGGAAACACCATATATTTT.

The chain has TRBV2 and TRBJ1-2, with D maybe TRBD1 (6 bases). The CDR3 runs 12 residues. Trimming took off 2 bases at V and 8 bases at J, with 9 bases between the two ends. Germline CDR1 SNHLY, CDR2 FYNNEI. CDR3 sequence: CASSEPGGGYTF. For the CDR3, the DNA is TGTGCCAGCAGTGAACCGGGGGGCGGCTACACCTTC. The full variable domain, rest sourced from reference TRBV2 and TRBJ1-2, is EPEVTQTPSHQVTQMGQEVILRCVPISNHLYFYWYRQILGQKVEFLVSFYNNEISEKSEIFDDQFSVERPDGSNFTLKIRSTKLEDSAMYFCASSEPGGGYTFGSGTRLTVV.

J is TRBJ1-2 and V is TRBV19; D is undetermined. Trimming left V 3 bases short and J 8 bases short, with 16 bases between. Germline V gives CDR1 LNHDA, CDR2 SQIVND (reference sequence). This CDR3 is built from 14 residues. Here the CDR3 DNA reads TGTGCCAGTAGTATCGGGTTGGCCGCATGGGGCTACACCTTC. It codes for CASSIGLAAWGYTF.